Shown below are 25 T cell receptor beta chains from a single sample sequenced in a study of T-cell reconstitution after alpha-beta-depleted transplantation in children (dated by TCRdb to the mid-2010s). The sample's treatment or condition, from its label and the paper: allogeneic hematopoietic cell transplantation with graft depleted of TCRalphabeta T cells and CD19 B cells. The library was obtained by PCR. The sequencer was an Illumina HiSeq 2500. TCR libraries were prepared with molecular barcoding, using unique molecular identifiers to normalize TCRbeta repertoire quantification. TCRdb's own reprocessing of the public reads used fastp at Q25 and MiXCR and kept productive beta chains. Here each entry gathers all rows of one CDR3 protein and keeps the most common genes and DNA. For this sample there are hundreds of thousands of distinct CDR3 sequences; 15% to 20% appear just once. The top ten constitute less than 30% of the sample.

The specimen was PBMCs, mostly from graft donor cells, collected 360 days after TCRalphabeta/CD19-depleted stem cell transplant. The receptors originated from a boy under two years old who had a stem cell transplant for Wiskott-Aldrich syndrome, so the T cells may come from the graft donor.

The chain employs TRBV5-1 and TRBJ1-2; D is possibly TRBD1 (5 bases). Germline V gene data show CDR1 as SGHRS and CDR2 as YFSETQ. V was shortened by 1 base and J by 4 bases, with 14 bases between the two germline ends. This CDR3 contains 15 residues. In DNA form, the CDR3 reads TGCGCCAGCAGCTTGTCTCGGGGACTAGGCTATGGCTACACCTTC. Its translation: CASSLSRGLGYGYTF.

In this sample, this clonotype turned up a few times. The gene calls are TRBV7-2 and TRBJ2-5; TRBD1 might be the D (6 bases). The CDR3 contains 15 residues. Per the germline V gene, CDR1 is SGHTA and CDR2 is FQGNSA. V was cut by 5 bases and J by 3 bases, with 16 bases left in between. Here the CDR3 reads CASSQQTGSKETQYF. CDR3 bases: TGTGCCAGCAGCCAACAGACAGGTTCCAAAGAGACCCAGTACTTC.

V is TRBV20-1 and J is TRBJ2-7, with 12 bases lining up with TRBD2. In germline, CDR1 is DFQATT, CDR2 SNEGSKA (reference sequence). The CDR3 runs 17 residues. V dropped 3 bases and J dropped 3; count of bases not matched to a gene: 12. The DNA for the CDR3 is TGCAGTGCTAGCCCGACTAGCGGGAGAGGAAACTACTACGAGCAGTACTTC. This translates into CSASPTSGRGNYYEQYF.

This clonotype was observed a few times. J is TRBJ2-1 and V is TRBV4-3; the D call may be TRBD1 or TRBD2 (6 bases each). The CDR3 consists of 15 residues. CDR1 LGHNA and CDR2 YSLEER come from the germline V gene. Trimming took 5 bases from V and 7 from J, leaving 18 bases between them. CDR3 sequence reads: CASSFGILGGNEQFF. In nucleotides, the CDR3 is TGCGCCAGCAGCTTCGGGATACTAGGGGGGAATGAGCAGTTCTTC.

The chain is built from TRBV4-1 and TRBJ2-2; D is unresolved. CDR3 length: 16 residues. Trimming took off 2 bases at V and 2 bases at J, with 12 bases between the two ends. Germline assignment: CDR1 MGHRA and CDR2 YSYEKL. In DNA form, the CDR3 reads TGCGCCAGCAGCCAAATCGCTACAGCCAACACCGGGGAGCTGTTTTTT. Its protein product is CASSQIATANTGELFF.

This clonotype has only a few counts. The chain carries TRBV2 and TRBJ1-1; D uncertain. This CDR3 is 13 amino acids long. Germline lookup yields CDR1 SNHLY and CDR2 FYNNEI. Trimming left V 5 bases short and J 2 bases short, with 9 bases between. CDR3 sequence reads: CASSREVNTEAFF. CDR3 nucleotide sequence: TGTGCCAGCAGTAGGGAAGTAAACACTGAAGCTTTCTTT.

V and J are TRBV19 and TRBJ2-1; TRBD2 aligns across 7 bases. Germline loops: CDR1 LNHDA, CDR2 SQIVND (reference sequence). Trimming removed 8 bases from V and 2 bases from J; junction bases left unmatched: 3. This CDR3 comprises 13 residues. The CDR3 here is CASSSGAYNEQFF. The CDR3, as DNA: TGTGCCAGTTCGAGCGGGGCCTACAATGAGCAGTTCTTC.

The chain combines TRBV29-1 with TRBJ2-4; no clear D gene. CDR1 SQVTM and CDR2 ANQGSEA come from the germline V gene. V was pared by 2 bases and J by 0 bases, with 8 bases between. This CDR3 has 14 amino acids. CDR3 sequence: CSVERILAKNIQYF. CDR3 sequence (DNA): TGCAGCGTTGAAAGAATCCTAGCCAAAAACATTCAGTACTTC.

V usage is TRBV5-1 and J usage is TRBJ2-2, with D possibly being TRBD1 (6 bases). Per germline, CDR1 SGHRS and CDR2 YFSETQ. Trimming shortened V by 7 bases and J by 2 bases, and 12 bases separated the two germline ends. The CDR3 has 14 amino acids. CDR3 protein: CASYQDRNTGELFF. CDR3 nucleotide sequence: TGCGCCAGCTACCAGGACAGAAACACCGGGGAGCTGTTTTTT.

V is TRBV7-9 and J is TRBJ2-4, with 9 bases that match TRBD1. Per the germline V gene, CDR1 is SEHNR and CDR2 is FQNEAQ (reference sequence). The J segment lost 5 bases and the V segment lost 3 bases, leaving 5 bases of the junction unmatched. This CDR3 is 15 amino acids long. CDR3 coding DNA: TGTGCCAGCAGCTTGGGGGACAGGGTTCAAAACATTCAGTACTTC. This encodes CASSLGDRVQNIQYF.

There are a few counts of this clonotype. V usage is TRBV4-2 and J usage is TRBJ2-7, with D perhaps TRBD1 or TRBD2 (5 bases each). The V and J ends lost 4 bases and 7 bases respectively, with 14 bases between them. The CDR3 totals 13 residues. In germline, CDR1 is LGHNA, CDR2 YNFKEQ. In DNA, the CDR3 is TGTGCCAGCAGCCGTTCCGGGACCCTTGAGCAGTACTTC. Translation gives CASSRSGTLEQYF.

The rearrangement links TRBV7-9 to TRBJ2-2; the D gene is possibly TRBD2 (6 bases). The CDR3 covers 15 residues. V was trimmed by 9 bases and J by 3 bases, leaving 17 bases between them. Per germline, CDR1 SEHNR and CDR2 FQNEAQ (reference sequence). Here the CDR3 reads CASTGRPADTGELFF. CDR3 nucleotides: TGTGCCAGTACGGGGAGGCCGGCGGACACCGGGGAGCTGTTTTTT.

The rearrangement links TRBV6-5 to TRBJ2-5, with unresolved D. V lost 2 bases, J lost 5 bases, and 9 bases lay in between. Germline V gene data show CDR1 as MNHEY and CDR2 as SVGAGI. The CDR3 runs to 13 residues. DNA for the CDR3: TGTGCCAGCAGTTACGGGCACCTTGAGACCCAGTACTTC. Protein sequence: CASSYGHLETQYF.

This clonotype has more than one count but fewer than ten. The chain has TRBV29-1 and TRBJ2-7, with 9 positions matching TRBD2. V trimming: 5 bases; J trimming: 2 bases; junction bases outside the gene matches: 16. The CDR3 runs 17 residues. Germline loops: CDR1 SQVTM, CDR2 ANQGSEA. This CDR3 is CSVNLASGMRETYEQYF. The CDR3 DNA follows: TGCAGCGTTAATCTGGCTAGCGGGATGAGGGAAACCTACGAGCAGTACTTC.

V is TRBV11-2 and J is TRBJ2-3, with a weak D call TRBD2 (5 bases). CDR1 is SGHAT and CDR2 is FQNNGV in the germline V gene. V dropped 3 bases and J dropped 1 base, with 14 bases sitting between them. The CDR3 spans 16 residues. The CDR3 sequence is CASSFRGLGGTDTQYF. In nucleotides, the CDR3 is TGTGCCAGCAGCTTTCGGGGTTTGGGCGGCACAGATACGCAGTATTTT.

This clonotype was picked up a small number of times. The J gene is TRBJ1-4, the V gene TRBV11-2, with D hard to call. This CDR3 region has 16 residues. The V gene's germline CDR1 is SGHAT and CDR2 FQNNGV. Trimming took 0 bases from V and 4 from J, leaving 12 bases between them. The CDR3 region is CASSLDLAGRNEKLFF. CDR3 nucleotide sequence: TGTGCCAGCAGCTTAGATCTAGCAGGCCGTAATGAAAAACTGTTTTTT.

This clonotype showed up just a few times. This is likely a read error, given that the CDR3 carries no conserved phenylalanine or tryptophan at its end. The chain couples TRBV10-2 to TRBJ2-3; D is unresolved. Germline V gives CDR1 WSHSY, CDR2 SAAADI. The CDR3 has 10 amino acids. Between the trimmed V and J ends, which lost 10 bases and 12 bases, there was a span of 14 bases. The CDR3 sequence is CAIFGPPQYI. As DNA, the CDR3 is TGCGCCATATTTGGGCCCCCCCAGTATATT.

This clonotype was seen a few times. The chain employs TRBV24-1 and TRBJ2-5; 9 nucleotides agree with TRBD2. Germline loops: CDR1 KGHDR, CDR2 SFDVKD. The trim removed 0 bases at V and 6 bases at J, leaving 7 bases unmatched. The CDR3 consists of 16 residues. For the CDR3, the DNA is TGTGCCACCAGTGATTTGGGCGGGGGGGGTCGAAAGACCCAGTACTTC. Protein sequence: CATSDLGGGGRKTQYF.

This clonotype was counted only a few times. The chain carries TRBV20-1 and TRBJ2-1; no reliable D call. Germline V lookup: CDR1 DFQATT, CDR2 SNEGSKA (reference sequence). The CDR3 is 14 residues long. V gave up 3 bases and J gave up 3 bases, with 12 bases separating them. DNA of the CDR3: TGCAGTGCTAGGAACAACCGATTCTACAATGAGCAGTTCTTC. Translation: CSARNNRFYNEQFF.

The rearrangement links TRBV27 to TRBJ2-7; TRBD2 agrees at 11 bases. Looked up from germline, CDR1 is MNHEY and CDR2 is SMNVEV (reference sequence). V lost 3 bases to trimming and J lost 4 bases; unmatched junction nucleotides: 14. The CDR3 runs 18 residues. The CDR3 sequence is CASSFRGVGLAESYEQYF. CDR3 sequence (DNA): TGTGCCAGCAGTTTTCGGGGGGTGGGACTAGCGGAATCTTACGAGCAGTACTTC.

This clonotype appeared a single time. The chain carries TRBV6-6 and TRBJ2-1; D not resolved. The CDR3 has 13 amino acids. Germline V gene lookup returns CDR1 MNHNY and CDR2 SVGAGI (reference sequence). V lost 3 bases and J 7 bases, leaving 10 bases between the germline ends. The CDR3 sequence: CASSYLHGNEQFF. As DNA, the CDR3 is TGTGCCAGCAGTTATCTTCACGGAAATGAGCAGTTCTTC.

This clonotype was found a few times. The chain uses TRBV12-3 or TRBV12-4 and TRBJ1-1; unclear D gene. V gave up 3 bases and J gave up 1 base, with 15 bases separating them. The CDR3 spans 16 residues. CDR3 in amino acids: CASSFGRRAGNTEAFF. The DNA for the CDR3 is TGTGCCAGCAGTTTCGGGCGGCGGGCGGGGAACACTGAAGCTTTCTTT.

This clonotype was observed many times. The chain's CDR3 is CASSLVGNYGYTF. In nucleotides, the CDR3 is TGTGCCAGCAGCCTAGTCGGGAACTATGGCTACACCTTC. The V gene is TRBV28, the J gene TRBJ1-2; D is unresolved. Germline V CDR1 and CDR2: MDHEN, SYDVKM. The CDR3 is made up of 13 amino acids. Deletions cut 6 bases from V and 2 bases from J, with 10 bases between.

The chain has TRBV7-2 and TRBJ2-2; D gene ambiguous. The V gene's germline CDR1 is SGHTA and CDR2 FQGNSA. Trimming pared 1 base from V and 4 bases from J, leaving 13 bases between. The CDR3 has 16 amino acids. Here the CDR3 reads CASSLGSSLFTGELFF. The DNA of the CDR3 is TGTGCCAGCAGCTTAGGTAGCTCATTGTTCACCGGGGAGCTGTTTTTT.

This clonotype was seen repeatedly, ten times or more. The chain recombines TRBV20-1 with TRBJ2-7, with unresolved D. Germline V gene sequence: CDR1 DFQATT, CDR2 SNEGSKA (reference sequence). The CDR3 extends over 10 amino acids. The V end lost 2 bases, the J end lost 1 base, and 0 bases lay between the germline ends. CDR3 DNA: TGCAGTGCTAGATCCTACGAGCAGTACTTC. This encodes CSARSYEQYF.